These T cell receptor beta chains were read from a single sample in a study of long-term antiretroviral therapy in people with HIV. The method was immunoSEQ multiplex PCR; TCRdb's version includes in-frame clones alone and lacks a portion of them. The repertoire includes approximately 20,000 clones, approximately 76% of them detected once, and roughly an eighth sits in the top ten. The source material was unsorted PBMCs, sampled less than 1.8 years before starting antiretroviral therapy. These receptors were obtained from a woman aged 40 to 50 with HIV. The CDR3 runs from the conserved cysteine through the conserved F or W. Clone size is given for some rows only: seen once, a few or many times, or a class if the clone is expanded.

TRBV15	TRBJ2-1	-	CATSIPGPGNEQFF
TRBV14	TRBJ1-1	few	CASSQWDRKAFF
TRBV5-1	TRBJ2-1	-	CASSWGEGGRLNEQFF
TRBV27	TRBJ2-7	-	CASSGQGRRNSYEQYF
TRBV19	TRBJ2-7	-	CASSISGTGGTYEQYF
TRBV7-9	TRBJ2-7	-	CASSSGLAGGLDRYEQYF
TRBV29-1	TRBJ1-2	-	CSVEGETWGIVNYGYTF
TRBV5-4	TRBJ2-3	-	CASSSRLWATGTDTQYF
TRBV6-1	TRBJ2-1	-	CASSTDRDREQFF
TRBV10-3	TRBJ1-5	-	CAISETQGEEPQHF
TRBV6-1	TRBJ1-4	-	CASTAIQGLNEKLFF
TRBV6-1	TRBJ1-2	-	CASSEFIGYTF
TRBV5-1	TRBJ2-7	-	CASSLGLAFNEQYF
TRBV5-1	TRBJ2-5	-	CASSLWDFQETQYF
TRBV2	TRBJ2-3	once	CASEDAGSEDTQYF
TRBV2	TRBJ1-5	few	CASGQGGNQPQHF
TRBV7-9	TRBJ1-1	-	CASGTANTEAFF
TRBV25-1	TRBJ2-3	-	CASSVGGSGGTDTQYF
TRBV29-1	-	-	CSVEVQGYEQYF
TRBV7-2	TRBJ1-5	-	CASSLVPMGNQPQHF
TRBV11-3	TRBJ1-3	-	CASSLEALGNTIYF
TRBV6-6	TRBJ2-1	-	CASTPGTLGTYNEQFF
TRBV4-1	TRBJ2-4	-	CASSQGWDLAKNIQYF
TRBV2	TRBJ2-7	few	CASRPFGGWEQYF
TRBV5-1	TRBJ1-1	-	CASSSAPTGTGTNTEAFF
TRBV5-4	TRBJ2-1	-	CASSSRDSHEQFF
TRBV6-1	TRBJ1-5	few	CASTTGYSNQPQHF
TRBV10-3	TRBJ1-4	once	CAISETGANEKLFF